The 16 T cell receptor beta chains reported below all come from one sample, sequenced in a study of blood T cell repertoires in COVID-19. Clones were read by immunoSEQ multiplex PCR, and TCRdb kept only the in-frame ones, dropping some. The table shows 180,000 or so clones, with around 90% occurring only once. The sequenced sample was peripheral blood. The receptors stem from a man aged 35 to 55 with acute or convalescent COVID-19.

The rearrangement uses TRBV25-1 and TRBJ1-2, with 11 bases that match TRBD1. The CDR3 loop spans 14 amino acids. The junction had 7 bases not matched to a gene; V was cut back by 6 bases and J by 7 bases. The germline CDR1 and CDR2 sequences are MGHDK and SYGVNS. The CDR3 loop is CASSAGQGAGGYTF. CDR3 nucleotide sequence: TGTGCCAGCAGCGCTGGACAGGGGGCCGGTGGCTACACCTTC.

This clone showed up just a few times. V and J are TRBV10-1 and TRBJ1-1; 8 bases match TRBD1. The length of the CDR3 is 16 residues. With 2 bases clipped from V and 2 bases from J, the junction kept 7 bases outside the gene matches. CDR1 is WNHNN, CDR2 SYGVQD, per germline (reference sequence). The CDR3 spells CASSETIGQGNTEAFF. The CDR3 DNA reads TGCGCCAGCAGTGAGACTATTGGACAGGGAAACACTGAAGCTTTCTTT.

J is TRBJ1-2 and V is TRBV5-4, with 7 bases that match TRBD1. Germline V gene lookup returns CDR1 SGHNT and CDR2 YYREEE (reference sequence). Trimming took 2 bases from V and 7 from J; bases not matched to a gene: 8. This CDR3 is 14 amino acids long. The CDR3 loop reads CASSLDKGAAGYTF. As DNA, the CDR3 is TGTGCCAGCAGCTTAGATAAGGGGGCGGCTGGCTACACCTTC.

The chain is built from TRBV7-9 and TRBJ1-1, with 8 positions matching TRBD1. V lost 5 bases to trimming and J lost 4 bases; unmatched junction nucleotides: 9. Germline-derived CDR1 and CDR2 are SEHNR and FQNEAQ (reference sequence). This CDR3 contains 15 residues. CDR3 protein: CASSTPTGVGTEAFF. The CDR3, as DNA: TGTGCCAGCAGCACCCCGACAGGGGTGGGCACTGAAGCTTTCTTT.

The chain employs TRBV5-1 and TRBJ2-1; D not resolved. Germline CDR1 and CDR2: SGHRS and YFSETQ. V lost 4 bases and J lost 4, with 15 bases in between. The CDR3 length is 15 residues. CDR3 sequence reads: CASSPLPGSYNEQFF. The CDR3 DNA sequence: TGCGCCAGCAGCCCCCTTCCGGGTAGTTACAATGAGCAGTTCTTC. The complete variable domain, with remaining parts taken from reference TRBV5-1 and TRBJ2-1, reads KAGVTQTPRYLIKTRGQQVTLSCSPISGHRSVSWYQQTPGQGLQFLFEYFSETQRNKGNFPGRFSGRQFSNSRSEMNVSTLELGDSALYLCASSPLPGSYNEQFFGPGTRLTVL.

The CDR3: CASSFGNNEQYF. CDR3 sequence (DNA): TGTGCCAGCAGTTTTGGTAACAACGAGCAGTACTTC. The chain combines TRBV27 with TRBJ2-7; D not certain. Trimming removed 3 bases from V and 5 bases from J, with 8 bases in between. The CDR3 sequence is 12 residues long. Germline lookup yields CDR1 MNHEY and CDR2 SMNVEV (reference sequence).

This sequence joins TRBV7-2 and TRBJ1-5, with a tentative D call TRBD1 (6 bases). There are 15 residues in the CDR3. V gave up 1 base and J gave up 7 bases, with 14 bases separating them. CDR1 and CDR2 (germline): SGHTA, FQGNSA. This CDR3 is CASSLVAGAGQPQHF. CDR3 nucleotides: TGTGCCAGCAGCTTAGTCGCAGGGGCGGGCCAGCCCCAGCATTTT.

The V gene is TRBV9, the J gene TRBJ2-2; possibly TRBD2 for D (6 bases). Germline CDR1 SGDLS, CDR2 YYNGEE. V shed 0 bases and J shed 0 bases, with 9 bases lying between them. The CDR3 runs 16 residues. CDR3 region: CASSVAGGANTGELFF. The CDR3 DNA follows: TGTGCCAGCAGCGTAGCTGGCGGGGCGAACACCGGGGAGCTGTTTTTT.

The rearrangement links TRBV2 to TRBJ1-4; tentative D call: TRBD1 (6 bases). The CDR3 consists of 16 residues. The V end lost 5 bases, the J end lost 3 bases, and 16 bases lay between the germline ends. Germline V gene sequence: CDR1 SNHLY, CDR2 FYNNEI. CDR3 nucleotides: TGTGCCAGCAGTTTGGATACAGGGTGGGCTAATGAAAAACTGTTTTTT. Protein product: CASSLDTGWANEKLFF. The variable domain in full, with the rest retrieved from reference TRBV2 and TRBJ1-4, is EPEVTQTPSHQVTQMGQEVILRCVPISNHLYFYWYRQILGQKVEFLVSFYNNEISEKSEIFDDQFSVERPDGSNFTLKIRSTKLEDSAMYFCASSLDTGWANEKLFFGSGTQLSVL.

In its sample, this clone was seen once. The chain has TRBV28 and TRBJ1-1; D gene uncertain. V was trimmed by 3 bases and J by 4 bases, leaving 12 bases between them. Germline loops: CDR1 MDHEN, CDR2 SYDVKM. This CDR3 is built from 14 residues. The CDR3 region has the DNA TGTGCCAGCAGTTTGAGAGGCGAGGGCACTGAAGCTTTCTTT. It encodes CASSLRGEGTEAFF.

This rearrangement joins TRBV13 to TRBJ1-1, with TRBD1 matching over 8 bases. V trimming: 5 bases; J trimming: 6 bases; junction bases outside the gene matches: 11. The CDR3 has 15 residues. The germline V gene encodes CDR1 PRHDT and CDR2 FYEKMQ (reference sequence). Written as DNA, the CDR3 is TGTGCCAGCAGCCTCACCTTCAGGGGGCCCCCTGAAGCTTTCTTT. Translated: CASSLTFRGPPEAFF.

J is TRBJ1-2 and V is TRBV5-1, with 11 nucleotides matching TRBD1. CDR3 length equals 16 residues. Germline V CDR1 and CDR2: SGHRS, YFSETQ. The ends lost 4 bases at V and 8 bases at J; junction bases unmatched: 13. CDR3 protein: CASSLDRGRVIEGYTF. The CDR3 DNA follows: TGCGCCAGCAGCCTGGACAGGGGGCGCGTGATAGAAGGCTACACCTTC. The full variable domain, its missing parts supplied by reference TRBV5-1 and TRBJ1-2, is KAGVTQTPRYLIKTRGQQVTLSCSPISGHRSVSWYQQTPGQGLQFLFEYFSETQRNKGNFPGRFSGRQFSNSRSEMNVSTLELGDSALYLCASSLDRGRVIEGYTFGSGTRLTVV.

The V gene is TRBV10-3, the J gene TRBJ1-1, with TRBD1 identical over 7 bases. Per germline, CDR1 ENHRY and CDR2 SYGVKD. V lost 3 bases and J lost 1; bases outside the gene matches: 5. The CDR3 is 15 amino acids. CDR3 DNA sequence: TGTGCCATCAGTGATAGGGGACAGAGGAACACTGAAGCTTTCTTT. It translates to CAISDRGQRNTEAFF.

The J gene is TRBJ1-1, the V gene TRBV6-5; possibly TRBD1 for D (5 bases). V lost 0 bases to trimming and J lost 5 bases, with 13 bases between them. From germline, CDR1 is MNHEY and CDR2 SVGAGI. The CDR3 loop spans 15 amino acids. The CDR3 DNA follows: TGTGCCAGCAGTTACTCGTCAGGGATGGGTACTGAAGCTTTCTTT. Protein: CASSYSSGMGTEAFF.

The chain couples TRBV14 to TRBJ1-6, with D possibly TRBD1 on 6 matching bases. CDR3 size: 16 residues. Germline V gives CDR1 SGHDN, CDR2 FVKESK. V lost 0 bases and J 9 bases, leaving 15 bases between the germline ends. CDR3 coding DNA: TGTGCCAGCAGCCAAGATTGGCAGGGGAGTGGTTCACCCCTCCACTTT. Its translation is CASSQDWQGSGSPLHF.

The chain recombines TRBV7-2 with TRBJ1-2, with 9 bases aligning to TRBD1. Germline CDR1 reads SGHTA; CDR2 reads FQGNSA. The CDR3 covers 14 residues. J lost 4 bases, V lost 5 bases, and 5 bases had no gene match. The DNA of the CDR3 is TGTGCCAGCAGCACCGGACAGGGGACCTATGGCTACACCTTC. As protein: CASSTGQGTYGYTF. Filled out from reference TRBV7-2 and TRBJ1-2, the complete variable domain reads GAGVSQSPSNKVTEKGKDVELRCDPISGHTALYWYRQSLGQGLEFLIYFQGNSAPDKSGLPSDRFSAERTGGSVSTLTIQRTQQEDSAVYLCASSTGQGTYGYTFGSGTRLTVV.